This T cell receptor beta chain was recovered during a study of cytomegalovirus exposure and HLA in healthy donors. Profiled with immunoSEQ multiplex PCR; TCRdb holds only in-frame clones, not every one. Here the sample spans some 190,000 clones, more than 75% being singletons. The CDR3 spans 15 residues. J lost 0 bases, V lost 3 bases, and 5 bases had no gene match. Germline CDR1 reads SGHNT; CDR2 reads YYREEE (reference sequence). The rearrangement uses TRBV5-4 and TRBJ1-1; 7 bases map to TRBD1. Sequenced sample: PBMCs. The sequence derives from a man aged 25-45 years in good health and CMV-seropositive. The CDR3 spells CASSSGQTMNTEAFF. The CDR3 region has the DNA TGTGCCAGCAGCTCGGGACAGACAATGAACACTGAAGCTTTCTTT.